The 16 T cell receptor beta chains presented below share a single source sample, sequenced in a study of identical twins. TCRdb reanalysed the 5' RACE reads using MiXCR and keeps one entry per CDR3 protein. The sample records roughly 690,000 distinct CDR3 sequences, 21% being singletons. In addition, the sample was reused for a study of T cells expressing NK-cell markers.

The sequencing sample was made of PBMCs. These receptors were taken from a young woman in good health.

The chain links TRBV12-5 to TRBJ1-1; D unclear. With 2 bases removed from V and 6 bases from J, the gap between germline ends came to 7 bases. The CDR3 is 12 residues long. Germline V CDR1 and CDR2: LGHNT, FRNRAP. CDR3 residues: CASGLRGPEAFF. Written as DNA, the CDR3 is TGTGCTAGTGGTTTGAGAGGCCCTGAAGCTTTCTTT.

The gene calls are TRBV9 and TRBJ2-1, with 10 bases fitting TRBD2. V shed 0 bases, J shed 8 bases, and the junction held 5 bases outside the gene matches. Germline V gene sequence: CDR1 SGDLS, CDR2 YYNGEE. The length of the CDR3 is 15 residues. CDR3 sequence reads: CASSVEAGGVYEQFF. CDR3 DNA sequence: TGTGCCAGCAGCGTAGAAGCGGGGGGGGTGTATGAGCAGTTCTTC.

This clonotype turned up a few times. The rearrangement joins TRBV29-1 to TRBJ2-1, with 9 bases aligning to TRBD2. CDR3 length equals 13 residues. The germline V gene encodes CDR1 SQVTM and CDR2 ANQGSEA. Germline trimming cut 4 bases from V and 9 bases from J; bases unmatched to any gene: 7. The CDR3 nucleotides are TGCAGCGTTGTAGCTAGCGGGAAGGTTGAGCAGTTCTTC. Translated, it gives CSVVASGKVEQFF.

J is TRBJ1-1 and V is TRBV10-3; D possibly corresponds to TRBD1 (5 bases). V lost 2 bases and J lost 4, with 8 bases in between. The CDR3 runs 13 residues. Per the germline V gene, CDR1 is ENHRY and CDR2 is SYGVKD. The CDR3 DNA follows: TGTGCCATCAGTGAGGTGGGGGGCACTGAAGCTTTCTTT. This sequence encodes CAISEVGGTEAFF.

The chain links TRBV3-1 to TRBJ2-7; D call uncertain. This CDR3 is 13 amino acids long. From germline, CDR1 is LGHDT and CDR2 YNNKEL (reference sequence). V was trimmed by 1 base and J by 6 bases, leaving 10 bases between them. CDR3: CASSQVGVGEQYF. The DNA of the CDR3 is TGTGCCAGCAGCCAAGTTGGGGTAGGCGAGCAGTACTTC.

This chain joins TRBV4-3 and TRBJ2-7, with 11 bases fitting TRBD2. The junction had 6 bases not matched to a gene; V was cut back by 0 bases and J by 2 bases. Germline CDR1 reads LGHNA; CDR2 reads YSLEER. The CDR3 loop spans 17 amino acids. Here the CDR3 DNA reads TGCGCCAGCAGCCAAGATCTAGCGGGAGGAGGGCCCTACGAGCAGTACTTC. This codes for CASSQDLAGGGPYEQYF.

This clonotype has more than one count but fewer than ten. The chain links TRBV5-1 to TRBJ2-7, with 7 positions matching TRBD1. V lost 4 bases and J lost 5; bases outside the gene matches: 3. Germline V gene lookup returns CDR1 SGHRS and CDR2 YFSETQ. This CDR3 has 12 residues. Here the CDR3 reads CASSRTGDEQYF. The CDR3 DNA reads as TGCGCCAGCAGCAGAACAGGGGACGAGCAGTACTTC.

V usage is TRBV5-1 and J usage is TRBJ2-1; a possible D gene is TRBD1 (5 bases). Germline V gene data show CDR1 as SGHRS and CDR2 as YFSETQ. The CDR3 loop spans 15 amino acids. The V end lost 4 bases, the J end lost 0 bases, and 11 bases lay between the germline ends. The CDR3 loop is CASSDSPSSYNEQFF. The CDR3 region has the DNA TGCGCCAGCAGCGACAGCCCGAGCTCCTACAATGAGCAGTTCTTC.

This clonotype showed up just a few times. The chain has TRBV20-1 and TRBJ2-3, with unresolved D. V was pared by 3 bases and J by 1 base, with 5 bases between. The CDR3 runs to 12 residues. Per the germline V gene, CDR1 is DFQATT and CDR2 is SNEGSKA (reference sequence). CDR3: CSASRGTDTQYF. CDR3 bases: TGCAGTGCTAGCCGAGGCACAGATACGCAGTATTTT.

V is TRBV19 and J is TRBJ2-2; TRBD2 might be the D (5 bases). The length of the CDR3 is 12 residues. The V end was cut by 6 bases, the J end by 6 bases, with 8 bases between. Per germline, CDR1 LNHDA and CDR2 SQIVND (reference sequence). CDR3 residues: CASRGGSGELFF. Here the CDR3 DNA reads TGTGCCAGTAGAGGAGGCTCCGGGGAGCTGTTTTTT.

This clonotype was observed a handful of times. V and J are TRBV20-1 and TRBJ1-2; a possible D gene is TRBD1 (5 bases). The CDR3 extends over 12 amino acids. Per the germline V gene, CDR1 is DFQATT and CDR2 is SNEGSKA (reference sequence). CDR3 loop: CGGLSTNYGYTF. The CDR3 region has the DNA TGCGGGGGACTTTCTACTAACTATGGCTACACCTTC.

In its sample, this clonotype was seen many times. V usage is TRBV12-3 or TRBV12-4 and J usage is TRBJ2-7; D is ambiguous. Trimming cost V 4 bases and J 3 bases, with 7 bases left between them. The CDR3 length is 12 residues. CDR3 DNA: TGTGCCAGCAGTTCCGGCGGCTACGAGCAGTACTTC. As protein: CASSSGGYEQYF.

This clonotype was recorded a few times. V is TRBV30 and J is TRBJ2-1, with D hard to call. The germline V gene has CDR1 GTSNPN and CDR2 SVGIG (reference sequence). The V and J ends lost 6 bases and 5 bases respectively, with 5 bases between them. The length of the CDR3 is 10 residues. CDR3 region: CACRNNEQFF. CDR3 nucleotides: TGTGCCTGTAGAAACAATGAGCAGTTCTTC.

The sample holds a few counts of this clonotype. V is TRBV20-1 and J is TRBJ2-3, with 12 bases fitting TRBD2. CDR3 length: 16 residues. Per the germline V gene, CDR1 is DFQATT and CDR2 is SNEGSKA (reference sequence). Unmatched junction bases numbered 14, after V lost 6 bases and J lost 7 bases. CDR3: CSAYSPLAGGLNTQYF. CDR3 nucleotide sequence: TGCAGTGCCTATAGCCCACTAGCGGGAGGTCTGAATACGCAGTATTTT.

Only a few counts were recorded for this clonotype. The chain links TRBV7-8 to TRBJ2-5; 7 bases are a match to TRBD1. Germline V gene sequence: CDR1 SGHVS, CDR2 FQNEAQ. This CDR3 comprises 15 residues. The trim removed 6 bases at V and 4 bases at J, leaving 11 bases unmatched. DNA for the CDR3: TGTGCCAGCAGGACCGATACCTACAGGGGAGAGACCCAGTACTTC. Translated, it gives CASRTDTYRGETQYF.

This clonotype was recorded many times. This rearrangement joins TRBV4-3 to TRBJ1-3; D unclear. Trimming removed 1 base from V and 0 bases from J, with 16 bases in between. The germline CDR1 and CDR2 sequences are LGHNA and YSLEER. This CDR3 comprises 18 residues. CDR3: CASSQGPAEAHSGNTIYF. The CDR3 DNA reads as TGCGCCAGCAGCCAAGGGCCGGCGGAGGCTCACTCTGGAAACACCATATATTTT.